These 21 T cell receptor beta chains were all obtained from the same sample, sequenced in a study of blood T cell repertoires in COVID-19 (dated by TCRdb to between 2020 and 2021). The library was prepared using the immunoSEQ multiplex PCR assay. Here the immuneACCESS table is served through TCRdb, limited to in-frame sequences with V and J called. Missing clones are a known gap in these copies; in checked studies unresolved V genes cover under half, and the rest lacks a known reason. The sample records about 220,000 clones, around 86% of which are singletons. The ten largest clones take up roughly 5% of the sample. The sequenced material came from peripheral blood. The receptors come from a human donor in a cohort sampled during active COVID-19.

Ten or more counts support this clone. This CDR3 reads CASSEFSGSLYEQYF. The CDR3 bases are TGTGCCAGCAGTGAATTTAGCGGGAGCCTTTACGAGCAGTACTTC. The gene calls are TRBV6-1 and TRBJ2-7; 9 bases fit TRBD2. Germline V CDR1 and CDR2: MNHNS, SASEGT. This CDR3 comprises 15 residues. J was trimmed by 4 bases and V by 2 bases; bases with no gene match: 6.

The J gene is TRBJ2-3, the V gene TRBV11-3; a weak D match, TRBD2 (5 bases). CDR1 is SGHNT and CDR2 is YENEEA in the germline V gene. CDR3 length equals 13 residues. V lost 5 bases, J lost 6 bases, and 12 bases lay in between. The CDR3 nucleotides are TGTGCCAGCAGCCTAACGGCTAGCGATACGCAGTATTTT. It codes for CASSLTASDTQYF.

V gene TRBV27 combines with J gene TRBJ1-2, with TRBD1 identical over 7 bases. The CDR3 is made up of 14 amino acids. Losses at the gene ends were 10 bases for V and 3 bases for J; bases not matched to a gene: 11. Per the germline V gene, CDR1 is MNHEY and CDR2 is SMNVEV (reference sequence). The CDR3 region is CATLPQGQHYGYTF. CDR3 sequence (DNA): TGTGCCACCCTACCGCAGGGACAGCACTATGGCTACACCTTC.

This chain uses TRBV30 with TRBJ2-7, with D unclear. Germline V lookup: CDR1 GTSNPN, CDR2 SVGIG (reference sequence). Between the trimmed V and J ends, which lost 3 bases and 5 bases, there was a span of 11 bases. The CDR3 runs 12 residues. Here the CDR3 DNA reads TGTGCCTGGAGCGAGCGAGTCCACGAGCAGTACTTC. Translated, it gives CAWSERVHEQYF.

The V and J genes are TRBV28 and TRBJ2-7; possible D gene TRBD1, 6 bases. Germline V CDR1 and CDR2: MDHEN, SYDVKM. V was cut by 1 base and J by 9 bases, with 13 bases left in between. The CDR3 length is 13 residues. The CDR3 DNA follows: TGTGCCAGCAGTTTATTGGGGGCGCGTCGGCAGTACTTC. This gives the protein CASSLLGARRQYF. Based on the CDR3 plus reference TRBV28 and TRBJ2-7, the full variable domain is DVKVTQSSRYLVKRTGEKVFLECVQDMDHENMFWYRQDPGLGLRLIYFSYDVKMKEKGDIPEGYSVSREKKERFSLILESASTNQTSMYLCASSLLGARRQYFGPGTRLTVT.

V is TRBV9 and J is TRBJ1-1; no definite D call. The CDR3 loop spans 14 amino acids. V shed 0 bases and J shed 11 bases, with 17 bases lying between them. Germline values: CDR1 SGDLS, CDR2 YYNGEE. The CDR3 DNA follows: TGTGCCAGCAGCGTAGGTTCGGGCTGGACTTCCGCTTTCTTT. Amino acid sequence: CASSVGSGWTSAFF. Drawing the rest from reference TRBV9 and TRBJ1-1, the complete variable domain is DSGVTQTPKHLITATGQRVTLRCSPRSGDLSVYWYQQSLDQGLQFLIQYYNGEERAKGNILERFSAQQFPDLHSELNLSSLELGDSALYFCASSVGSGWTSAFFGQGTRLTVV.

This chain joins TRBV21-1 and TRBJ2-1; the table's D gene call, TRBD1, was not cross checked with the DNA. TRBV21-1 is reported as a pseudogene. CDR3 length: 14 residues. CDR3 sequence reads: CASSKGSRGQEQFF. The CDR3 DNA reads as TGTGCCAGCAGCAAAGGCAGCAGGGGGCAGGAGCAGTTCTTC.

The table lists this clone with a count of one. The gene calls are TRBV28 and TRBJ2-5; 12 nucleotides align to TRBD2. Germline CDR1 is MDHEN and CDR2 is SYDVKM. This CDR3 has 13 residues. V shed 6 bases, J shed 4 bases, and the junction held 0 bases outside the gene matches. Here the CDR3 DNA reads TGTGCCAGCAGACTAGCGGGAGGAGAGACCCAGTACTTC. It encodes CASRLAGGETQYF.

The V call is TRBV28, the J call TRBJ2-7; TRBD2 is a possible D gene (5 bases). V lost 5 bases and J 0 bases, leaving 14 bases between the germline ends. Germline V gene sequence: CDR1 MDHEN, CDR2 SYDVKM. The CDR3 extends over 15 amino acids. The CDR3 DNA reads as TGTGCCAGCAGTCGGGGTGGCAGCCTCTCCTACGAGCAGTACTTC. This gives the protein CASSRGGSLSYEQYF.

The chain is built from TRBV28 and TRBJ2-7; a weak D match, TRBD2 (6 bases). Germline values: CDR1 MDHEN, CDR2 SYDVKM. CDR3 length: 15 residues. Trimming removed 2 bases at V and 0 bases at J, with 11 bases between. The CDR3 DNA reads as TGTGCCAGCAGTTTAAACCCGGGAGTCTCCTACGAGCAGTACTTC. This translates into CASSLNPGVSYEQYF.

V and J are TRBV6-5 and TRBJ2-7; 8 nucleotides align to TRBD2. Germline V lookup: CDR1 MNHEY, CDR2 SVGAGI. The CDR3 is 15 residues long. V shed 6 bases and J 1 base; nucleotides not matched to a gene: 8. CDR3: CASSPSGRRSYEQYF. Here the CDR3 DNA reads TGTGCCAGCAGCCCAAGCGGGAGACGGTCCTACGAGCAGTACTTC.

The chain joins TRBV5-1 to TRBJ2-5; a weak D match, TRBD1 (6 bases). The CDR3 totals 14 residues. The V gene lost 2 bases and the J gene lost 5 bases, with 13 bases spanning the gap. Germline assignment: CDR1 SGHRS and CDR2 YFSETQ. This chain's CDR3 is CASSFGQGKETQYF. CDR3 DNA sequence: TGCGCCAGCAGCTTCGGGCAGGGGAAGGAGACCCAGTACTTC.

The chain combines TRBV30 with TRBJ2-7; D perhaps matches TRBD2 (6 bases). The CDR3 has 18 amino acids. Deletions cut 0 bases from V and 3 bases from J, with 24 bases between. Germline loops: CDR1 GTSNPN, CDR2 SVGIG (reference sequence). CDR3 sequence: CAWSVGRRGSFGIYEQYF. The CDR3, as DNA: TGTGCCTGGAGTGTAGGGCGTCGGGGGTCGTTTGGAATCTACGAGCAGTACTTC.

This chain uses TRBV7-9 with TRBJ2-7, with 12 nucleotides matching TRBD1. The CDR3 covers 14 residues. The V gene's germline CDR1 is SEHNR and CDR2 FQNEAQ (reference sequence). Germline trimming cut 5 bases from V and 7 bases from J; bases unmatched to any gene: 6. CDR3 sequence: CASSPPGQGAEQYF. The CDR3 DNA follows: TGTGCCAGCAGCCCTCCGGGACAGGGGGCGGAGCAGTACTTC.

V and J are TRBV9 and TRBJ2-3, with a possible D match to TRBD2 (7 bases). This CDR3 is built from 15 residues. V lost 0 bases and J 6 bases, leaving 14 bases between the germline ends. Germline CDR1 SGDLS, CDR2 YYNGEE. CDR3 amino acids: CASSVAGGQGDTQYF. In DNA form, the CDR3 reads TGTGCCAGCAGCGTAGCCGGGGGGCAGGGCGATACGCAGTATTTT. Full variable domain (rest looked up from reference TRBV9 and TRBJ2-3): DSGVTQTPKHLITATGQRVTLRCSPRSGDLSVYWYQQSLDQGLQFLIQYYNGEERAKGNILERFSAQQFPDLHSELNLSSLELGDSALYFCASSVAGGQGDTQYFGPGTRLTVL.

CDR3 nucleotide sequence: TGTGCCAGCAGCCAAGATCTTCGGCAGGGGGCAGGGGAGACCCAGTACTTC. As protein: CASSQDLRQGAGETQYF. The V call is TRBV14, the J call TRBJ2-5; 8 bases are a match to TRBD1. This CDR3 spans 17 amino acids. CDR1 and CDR2 (germline): SGHDN, FVKESK. J lost 5 bases, V lost 0 bases, and 11 bases had no gene match. The whole variable domain, filled in from reference TRBV14 and TRBJ2-5, reads EAGVTQFPSHSVIEKGQTVTLRCDPISGHDNLYWYRRVMGKEIKFLLHFVKESKQDESGMPNNRFLAERTGGTYSTLKVQPAELEDSGVYFCASSQDLRQGAGETQYFGPGTRLLVL.

This clone was counted many times. The chain uses TRBV28 and TRBJ2-7, with D possibly being TRBD1 (5 bases). The CDR3 has 12 residues. V was trimmed by 6 bases and J by 7 bases, leaving 13 bases between them. Germline CDR1 is MDHEN and CDR2 is SYDVKM. The CDR3 spells CASRPIRGEQYF. Here the CDR3 DNA reads TGTGCCAGCAGACCCATAAGGGGTGAGCAGTACTTC.

This sequence joins TRBV7-9 and TRBJ2-7; TRBD2 agrees at 11 bases. V trimming: 8 bases; J trimming: 4 bases; junction bases outside the gene matches: 4. The CDR3 is 13 amino acids. Germline-derived CDR1 and CDR2 are SEHNR and FQNEAQ (reference sequence). DNA for the CDR3: TGTGCCAGCCACACTAGCGGGAGTTACGAGCAGTACTTC. Translation: CASHTSGSYEQYF.

Points on this clone: The sample has other DNA sequences that encode this CDR3 too. J is TRBJ2-7 and V is TRBV5-1; 10 bases align to TRBD1. Germline assignment: CDR1 SGHRS and CDR2 YFSETQ. The CDR3 extends over 14 amino acids. Trimming removed 4 bases from V and 4 bases from J; junction bases left unmatched: 5. DNA of the CDR3: TGCGCCAGCAGCCCGGACAGGGGGGCTTACGAGCAGTACTTC. Amino acids: CASSPDRGAYEQYF.

The chain employs TRBV29-1 and TRBJ1-2; the match to TRBD1 covers 10 bases. V lost 4 bases to trimming and J lost 8 bases; unmatched junction nucleotides: 13. Germline CDR1 SQVTM, CDR2 ANQGSEA. The CDR3 runs to 15 residues. CDR3 bases: TGCAGCGTTGGCGCCGGGACAGGGGTGGTGAAAGGCTACACCTTC. Translating gives CSVGAGTGVVKGYTF.

The V call is TRBV5-4, the J call TRBJ2-1; 12 nucleotides match TRBD2. This CDR3 spans 15 amino acids. J was trimmed by 4 bases and V by 3 bases; bases with no gene match: 2. Germline V gene lookup returns CDR1 SGHNT and CDR2 YYREEE (reference sequence). For the CDR3, the DNA is TGTGCCAGCAGCTCGGGACTAGCGGGTTACAATGAGCAGTTCTTC. Its translation: CASSSGLAGYNEQFF.